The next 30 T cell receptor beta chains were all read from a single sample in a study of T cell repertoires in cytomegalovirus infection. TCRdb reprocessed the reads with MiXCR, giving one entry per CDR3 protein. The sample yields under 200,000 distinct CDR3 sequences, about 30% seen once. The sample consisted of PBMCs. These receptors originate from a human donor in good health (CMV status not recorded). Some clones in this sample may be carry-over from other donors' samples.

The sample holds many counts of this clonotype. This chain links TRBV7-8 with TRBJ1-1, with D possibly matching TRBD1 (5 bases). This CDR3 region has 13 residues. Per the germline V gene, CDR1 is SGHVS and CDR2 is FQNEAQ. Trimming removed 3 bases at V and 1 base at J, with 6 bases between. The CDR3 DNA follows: TGTGCCAGCAGCTTCCAGGGGAACACTGAAGCTTTCTTT. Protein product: CASSFQGNTEAFF.

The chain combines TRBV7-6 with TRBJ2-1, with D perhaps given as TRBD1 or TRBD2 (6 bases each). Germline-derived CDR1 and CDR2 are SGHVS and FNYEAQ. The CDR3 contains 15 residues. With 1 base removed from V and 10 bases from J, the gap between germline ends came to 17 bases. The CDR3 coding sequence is TGTGCCAGCAGCTTAGTTCGGGGGCTAATATGGGAGCAGTTCTTC. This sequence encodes CASSLVRGLIWEQFF.

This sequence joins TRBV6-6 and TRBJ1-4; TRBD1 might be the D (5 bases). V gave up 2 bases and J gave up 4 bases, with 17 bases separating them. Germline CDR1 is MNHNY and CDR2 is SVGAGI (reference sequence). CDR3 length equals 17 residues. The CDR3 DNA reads TGTGCCAGCAGTTACGCCGGCCTGGGGGGAAGTAATGAAAAACTGTTTTTT. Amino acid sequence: CASSYAGLGGSNEKLFF.

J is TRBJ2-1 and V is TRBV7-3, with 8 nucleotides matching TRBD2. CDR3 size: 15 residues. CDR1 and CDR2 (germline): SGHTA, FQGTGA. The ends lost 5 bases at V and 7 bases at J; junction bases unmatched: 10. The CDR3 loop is CASSPGGGFGNEQFF. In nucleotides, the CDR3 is TGTGCCAGCAGCCCCGGCGGGGGGTTCGGGAATGAGCAGTTCTTC.

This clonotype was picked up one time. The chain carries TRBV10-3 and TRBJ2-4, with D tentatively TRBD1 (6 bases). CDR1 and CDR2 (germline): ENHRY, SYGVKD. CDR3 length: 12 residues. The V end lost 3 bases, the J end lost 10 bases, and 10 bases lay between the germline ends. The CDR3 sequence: CAISEVRGIQYF. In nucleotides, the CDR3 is TGTGCCATCAGTGAAGTGAGGGGGATTCAGTACTTC.

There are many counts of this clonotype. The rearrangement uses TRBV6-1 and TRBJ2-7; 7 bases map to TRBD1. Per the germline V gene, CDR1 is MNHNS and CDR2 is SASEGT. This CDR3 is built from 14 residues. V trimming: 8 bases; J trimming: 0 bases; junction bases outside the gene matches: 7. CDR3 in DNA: TGTGCCAGCCGCGGACAGGCTTACTCCTACGAGCAGTACTTC. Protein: CASRGQAYSYEQYF.

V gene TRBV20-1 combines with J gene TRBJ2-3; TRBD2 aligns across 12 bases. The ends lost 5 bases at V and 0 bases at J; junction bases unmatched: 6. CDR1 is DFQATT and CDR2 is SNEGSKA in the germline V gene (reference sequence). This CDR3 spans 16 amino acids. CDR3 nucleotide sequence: TGCAGTGCTCTCCCCCTAGCGGGGGGGAGCACAGATACGCAGTATTTT. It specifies CSALPLAGGSTDTQYF.

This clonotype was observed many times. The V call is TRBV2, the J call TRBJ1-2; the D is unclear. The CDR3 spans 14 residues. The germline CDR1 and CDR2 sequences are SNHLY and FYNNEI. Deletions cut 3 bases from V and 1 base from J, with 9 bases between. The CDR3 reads CASSDPESNYGYTF. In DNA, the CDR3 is TGTGCCAGCAGTGACCCAGAGAGTAACTATGGCTACACCTTC.

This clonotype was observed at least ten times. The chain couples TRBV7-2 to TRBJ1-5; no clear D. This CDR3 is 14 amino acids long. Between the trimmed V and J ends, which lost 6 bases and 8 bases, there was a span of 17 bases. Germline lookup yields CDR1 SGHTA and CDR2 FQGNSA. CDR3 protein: CASSRATRLEPQHF. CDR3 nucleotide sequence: TGTGCCAGCAGTCGCGCCACGCGGTTGGAGCCCCAGCATTTT.

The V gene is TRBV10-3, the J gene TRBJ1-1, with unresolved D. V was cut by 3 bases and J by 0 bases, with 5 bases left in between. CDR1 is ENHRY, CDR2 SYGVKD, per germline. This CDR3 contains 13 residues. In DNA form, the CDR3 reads TGTGCCATCAGTGAAAGAGTGAACACTGAAGCTTTCTTT. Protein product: CAISERVNTEAFF.

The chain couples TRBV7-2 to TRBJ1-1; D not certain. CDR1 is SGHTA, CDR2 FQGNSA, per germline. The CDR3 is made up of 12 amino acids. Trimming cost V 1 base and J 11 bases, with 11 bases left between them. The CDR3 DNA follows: TGTGCCAGCAGCTTAGAGTTCTCCAGGGCTTTCTTT. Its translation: CASSLEFSRAFF.

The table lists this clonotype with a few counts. CDR3 DNA sequence: TGTGCCAGCAGCTACAGGGGGTCGAGGACTGAAGCTTTCTTT. Amino acids: CASSYRGSRTEAFF. This chain links TRBV7-3 with TRBJ1-1; TRBD1 matches 8 bases. The germline gives CDR1 SGHTA, CDR2 FQGTGA. V shed 4 bases and J 5 bases; nucleotides not matched to a gene: 6. CDR3 length equals 14 residues.

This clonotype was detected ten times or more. CDR3 loop: CASSARGGFTNEKLFF. In DNA, the CDR3 is TGTGCCAGCAGCGCGAGGGGGGGCTTTACTAATGAAAAACTGTTTTTT. The chain recombines TRBV12-3 or TRBV12-4 with TRBJ1-4, with D possibly TRBD1 on 6 matching bases. This CDR3 has 16 amino acids. Trimming shortened V by 6 bases and J by 2 bases, and 16 bases separated the two germline ends.

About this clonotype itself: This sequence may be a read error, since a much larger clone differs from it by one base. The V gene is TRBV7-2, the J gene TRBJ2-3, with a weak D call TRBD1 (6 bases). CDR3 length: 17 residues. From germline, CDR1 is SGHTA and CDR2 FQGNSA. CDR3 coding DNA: TGTGCCAACAGCCAGGGGCCTCTCGGATCGGGCACAGATACGCAGTATTTT. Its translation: CANSQGPLGSGTDTQYF. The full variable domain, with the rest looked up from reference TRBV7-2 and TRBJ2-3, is GAGVSQSPSNKVTEKGKDVELRCDPISGHTALYWYRQSLGQGLEFLIYFQGNSAPDKSGLPSDRFSAERTGGSVSTLTIQRTQQEDSAVYLCANSQGPLGSGTDTQYFGPGTRLTVL.

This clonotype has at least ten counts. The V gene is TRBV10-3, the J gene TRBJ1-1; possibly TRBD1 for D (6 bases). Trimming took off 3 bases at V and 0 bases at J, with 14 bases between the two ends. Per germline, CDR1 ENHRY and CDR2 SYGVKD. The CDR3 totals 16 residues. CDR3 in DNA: TGTGCCATCAGTGAACCCAGGGGCCGCATGAACACTGAAGCTTTCTTT. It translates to CAISEPRGRMNTEAFF.

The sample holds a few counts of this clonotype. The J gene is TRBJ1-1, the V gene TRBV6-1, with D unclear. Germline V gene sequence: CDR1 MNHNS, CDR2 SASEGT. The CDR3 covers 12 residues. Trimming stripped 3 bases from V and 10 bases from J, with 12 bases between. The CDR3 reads CASSDGVVGAFF. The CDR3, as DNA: TGTGCCAGCAGTGACGGGGTCGTCGGAGCTTTCTTT.

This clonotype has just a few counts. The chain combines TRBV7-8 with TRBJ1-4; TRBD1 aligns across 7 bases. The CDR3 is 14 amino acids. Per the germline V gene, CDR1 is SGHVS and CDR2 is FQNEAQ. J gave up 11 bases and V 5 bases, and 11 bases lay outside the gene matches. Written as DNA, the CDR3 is TGTGCCAGCAGCCCTGGAGGGGGCGAAGGGAAACTGTTTTTT. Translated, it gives CASSPGGGEGKLFF.

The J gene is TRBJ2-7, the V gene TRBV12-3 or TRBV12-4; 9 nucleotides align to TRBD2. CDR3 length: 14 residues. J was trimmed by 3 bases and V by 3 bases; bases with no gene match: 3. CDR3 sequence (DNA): TGTGCCAGCAGTTTTGGCGGGGGGGTCTACGAGCAGTACTTC. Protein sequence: CASSFGGGVYEQYF.

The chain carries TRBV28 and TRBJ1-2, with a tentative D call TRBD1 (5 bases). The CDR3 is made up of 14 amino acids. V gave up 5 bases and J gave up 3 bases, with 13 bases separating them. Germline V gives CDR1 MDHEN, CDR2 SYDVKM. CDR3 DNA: TGTGCCAGCAGTGGGACCCACCCCGACTATGGCTACACCTTC. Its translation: CASSGTHPDYGYTF.

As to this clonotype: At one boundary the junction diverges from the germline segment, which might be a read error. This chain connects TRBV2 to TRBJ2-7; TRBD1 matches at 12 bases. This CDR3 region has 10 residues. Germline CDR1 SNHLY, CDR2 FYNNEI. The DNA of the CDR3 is TGTGCCAGCAGCCGGGACAGGGGGCGATTC. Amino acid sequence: CASSRDRGRF.

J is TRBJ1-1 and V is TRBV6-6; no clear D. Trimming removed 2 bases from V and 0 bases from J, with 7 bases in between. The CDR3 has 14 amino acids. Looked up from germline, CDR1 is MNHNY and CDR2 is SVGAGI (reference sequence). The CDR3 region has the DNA TGTGCCAGCAGTTACAGGGAGCTGAACACTGAAGCTTTCTTT. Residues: CASSYRELNTEAFF.

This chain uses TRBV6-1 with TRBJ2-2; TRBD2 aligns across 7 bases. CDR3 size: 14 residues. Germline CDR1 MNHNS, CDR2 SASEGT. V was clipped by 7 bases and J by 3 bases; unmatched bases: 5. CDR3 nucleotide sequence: TGTGCCAGCAACCAGGGACTACACACCGGGGAGCTGTTTTTT. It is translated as CASNQGLHTGELFF.

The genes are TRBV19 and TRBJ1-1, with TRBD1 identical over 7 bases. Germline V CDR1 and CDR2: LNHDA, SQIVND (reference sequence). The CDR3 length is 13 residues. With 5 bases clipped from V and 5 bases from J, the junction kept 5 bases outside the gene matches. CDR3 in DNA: TGTGCCAGTAGTGGACAGGCTGGGACTGAAGCTTTCTTT. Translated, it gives CASSGQAGTEAFF.

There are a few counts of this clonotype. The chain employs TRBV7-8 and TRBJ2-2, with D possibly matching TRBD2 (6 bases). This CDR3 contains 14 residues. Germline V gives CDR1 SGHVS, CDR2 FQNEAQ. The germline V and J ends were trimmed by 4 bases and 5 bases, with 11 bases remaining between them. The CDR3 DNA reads TGTGCCAGCAGCTCGGGGAGGAGGACCGGGGAGCTGTTTTTT. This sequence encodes CASSSGRRTGELFF.

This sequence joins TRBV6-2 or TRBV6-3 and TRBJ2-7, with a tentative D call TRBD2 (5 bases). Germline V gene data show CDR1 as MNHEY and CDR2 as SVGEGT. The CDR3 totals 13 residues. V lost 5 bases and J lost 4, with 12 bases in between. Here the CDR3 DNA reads TGTGCCAGCAGTGTTTCATCGGGGTACGAGCAGTACTTC. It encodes CASSVSSGYEQYF.

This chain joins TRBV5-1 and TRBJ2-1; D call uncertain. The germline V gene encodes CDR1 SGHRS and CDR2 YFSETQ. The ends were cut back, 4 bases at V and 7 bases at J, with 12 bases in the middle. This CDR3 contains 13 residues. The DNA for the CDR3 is TGCGCCAGCAGCCTGGCCGACGGAAATGAGCAGTTCTTC. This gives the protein CASSLADGNEQFF.

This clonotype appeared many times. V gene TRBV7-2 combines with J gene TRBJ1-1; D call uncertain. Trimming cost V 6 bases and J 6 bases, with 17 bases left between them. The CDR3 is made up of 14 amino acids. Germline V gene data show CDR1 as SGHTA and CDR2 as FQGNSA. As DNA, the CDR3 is TGTGCCAGCAGACCGACCCCTCAAGGGCCTGAAGCTTTCTTT. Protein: CASRPTPQGPEAFF.

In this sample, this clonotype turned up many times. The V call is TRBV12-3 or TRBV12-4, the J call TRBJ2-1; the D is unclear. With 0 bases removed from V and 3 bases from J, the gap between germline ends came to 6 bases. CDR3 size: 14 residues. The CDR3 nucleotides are TGTGCCAGCAGTTTAGCGCGCAACTACAATGAGCAGTTCTTC. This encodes CASSLARNYNEQFF.

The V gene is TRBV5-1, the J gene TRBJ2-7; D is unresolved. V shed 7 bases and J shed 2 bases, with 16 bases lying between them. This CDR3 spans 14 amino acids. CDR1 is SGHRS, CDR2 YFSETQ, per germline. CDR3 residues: CASRPQGSPYEQYF. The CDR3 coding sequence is TGCGCCAGCCGCCCCCAAGGGTCTCCCTACGAGCAGTACTTC.

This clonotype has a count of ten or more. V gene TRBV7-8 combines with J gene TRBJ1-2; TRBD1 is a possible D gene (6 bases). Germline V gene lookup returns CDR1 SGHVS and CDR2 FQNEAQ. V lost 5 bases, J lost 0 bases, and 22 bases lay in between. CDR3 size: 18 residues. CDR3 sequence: CASSPSRVGAASNYGYTF. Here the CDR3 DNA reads TGTGCCAGCAGCCCCTCCAGGGTGGGGGCCGCATCTAACTATGGCTACACCTTC.